This T cell receptor beta chain was retrieved from a study of blood T cells in healthy people across ages. General study results and limits: Estimated diversity across one million T cells was deemed an underestimate.

It was with a sample-barcoded 5' primer and a J-beta primer mix that a second PCR of roughly 7 to 12 cycles was run. The authors tagged each cDNA molecule using a template-switch adaptor with 12 random nucleotides. TCRdb passed the 5' RACE reads through MiXCR, listing each CDR3 protein once. This table has about 500,000 distinct CDR3 sequences, under 30% appearing once. From germline, CDR1 is DFQATT and CDR2 SNEGSKA (reference sequence). The germline V and J ends were trimmed by 3 bases and 7 bases, with 4 bases remaining between them. The CDR3 extends over 10 amino acids. This clonotype was picked up a small number of times. What it recognizes is unknown. The same specimen was also included in a second study, on T cells of mothers and their children. That study adds: Sequencing got over 10 million TCR beta CDR3 reads from each mother and some 3 million from each child.

Sequenced: blood. The TCR sequence derives from a boy aged 5-17 years in good health. The chain links TRBV20-1 to TRBJ2-4; D is ambiguous. The CDR3 DNA is TGCAGTGCTAGTCTGAACATTCAGTACTTC. Translating gives CSASLNIQYF.